Following are 17 T cell receptor beta chains from one sample sequenced in a study of T cells in localized non-small cell lung cancer. TCRdb's copy holds only in-frame clones and misses some; the assay was immunoSEQ multiplex PCR. The sample shows about 680 clones, under 35% of them seen only once. Material: normal lung tissue next to the tumor, obtained before any cancer treatment. The receptors shown here come from a female donor older than 55 with stage II lung adenocarcinoma.

By sample share, this clone is large. The gene calls are TRBV11-3 and TRBJ1-4; the match to TRBD1 covers 7 bases. This CDR3 region has 15 residues. V shed 1 base, J shed 8 bases, and the junction held 7 bases outside the gene matches. CDR1 is SGHNT, CDR2 YENEEA, per germline. The CDR3 sequence: CASSLGRGRLEKLFF. CDR3 bases: TGTGCCAGCAGCTTAGGAAGGGGGCGCTTGGAAAAACTGTTTTTT.

This clone was detected a few times. The CDR3 DNA is TGTGCCAGCAGTTCAATTGGGTGGATCCGGGCAGAAGCTTTCTTT. Translating gives CASSSIGWIRAEAFF. The chain links TRBV6-8 to TRBJ1-1; D is undetermined. Trimming took 4 bases from V and 8 from J, leaving 20 bases between them. CDR1 is MNHGY and CDR2 is SAAAGT in the germline V gene. The CDR3 length is 15 residues.

This clone is labeled as large. This CDR3 reads CASSAVAEGSPLHF. As DNA, the CDR3 is TGTGCCAGCAGCGCCGTCGCGGAGGGTTCACCCCTCCACTTT. The chain couples TRBV11-3 to TRBJ1-6; D is undetermined. The CDR3 is 14 amino acids. CDR1 is SGHNT, CDR2 YENEEA, per germline. Trimming removed 5 bases at V and 9 bases at J, with 14 bases between.

In its sample, this clone is large (0.1 to 1%). The gene calls are TRBV4-1 and TRBJ2-1; TRBD2 might be the D (5 bases). Germline lookup yields CDR1 MGHRA and CDR2 YSYEKL. The CDR3 has 13 residues. V lost 0 bases, J lost 8 bases, and 8 bases lay in between. The CDR3 nucleotides read TGCGCCAGCAGCCAAGATTTCGGGGATGAGCAGTTCTTC. It specifies CASSQDFGDEQFF.

The chain couples TRBV19 to TRBJ2-7, with a tentative D call TRBD2 (6 bases). The V end was cut by 5 bases, the J end by 7 bases, with 9 bases between. The V gene's germline CDR1 is LNHDA and CDR2 SQIVND (reference sequence). This CDR3 contains 11 residues. The chain's CDR3 is CASSGGREQYF. The CDR3 DNA is TGTGCCAGTAGTGGAGGGAGAGAGCAGTACTTC.

This clone was found a few times. The CDR3 DNA is TGTGCCAGCAGCGTAGCTGACAGCCGGCAGACCCAGTACTTC. Its translation: CASSVADSRQTQYF. This sequence joins TRBV9 and TRBJ2-5, with a weak D call TRBD1 (5 bases). Germline V gene lookup returns CDR1 SGDLS and CDR2 YYNGEE. V lost 0 bases and J lost 6, with 12 bases in between. The CDR3 is 14 amino acids.

V is TRBV19 and J is TRBJ1-1; TRBD1 matches at 7 bases. Germline CDR1 LNHDA, CDR2 SQIVND (reference sequence). V shed 6 bases, J shed 7 bases, and the junction held 11 bases outside the gene matches. The length of the CDR3 is 14 residues. CDR3 nucleotide sequence: TGTGCCAGTAGCGAGATTCTAGGGGGCGATGAAGCTTTCTTT. Its protein is CASSEILGGDEAFF.

This clone has a handful of counts. The rearrangement joins TRBV9 to TRBJ2-7; D call uncertain. This CDR3 has 13 amino acids. Looked up from germline, CDR1 is SGDLS and CDR2 is YYNGEE. V was shortened by 0 bases and J by 6 bases, with 10 bases between the two germline ends. This CDR3 is CASSVGQYSEQYF. The CDR3 DNA follows: TGTGCCAGCAGCGTAGGGCAGTACAGCGAGCAGTACTTC.

This clone was seen more than once but under ten times. The chain recombines TRBV6-8 with TRBJ2-7, with 9 bases matching TRBD1. CDR1 is MNHGY and CDR2 is SAAAGT in the germline V gene. V lost 10 bases, J lost 0 bases, and 10 bases stayed unmatched. The CDR3 consists of 15 residues. The CDR3: CAISGGDRVSYEQYF. The CDR3 DNA is TGTGCCATTTCTGGAGGGGACAGGGTCTCCTACGAGCAGTACTTC.

By share, this clone counts as medium-sized. The chain couples TRBV11-3 to TRBJ2-3; D is perhaps TRBD2 (6 bases). There are 17 residues in the CDR3. Germline assignment: CDR1 SGHNT and CDR2 YENEEA. V lost 7 bases and J 4 bases, leaving 24 bases between the germline ends. The CDR3 DNA reads as TGTGCCAGCAACTCTATTCAGCCGGGACTTCGATCAGATACGCAGTATTTT. Amino acids: CASNSIQPGLRSDTQYF. The variable domain in full, with the rest retrieved from reference TRBV11-3 and TRBJ2-3, is EAGVVQSPRYKIIEKKQPVAFWCNPISGHNTLYWYLQNLGQGPELLIRYENEEAVDDSQLPKDRFSAERLKGVDSTLKIQPAELGDSAVYLCASNSIQPGLRSDTQYFGPGTRLTVL.

This clone was detected a few times. The chain couples TRBV11-3 to TRBJ2-7, with D possibly called TRBD1 or TRBD2 (5 bases each). CDR3 length: 16 residues. Trimming took off 5 bases at V and 6 bases at J, with 23 bases between the two ends. The germline CDR1 and CDR2 sequences are SGHNT and YENEEA. The CDR3 region has the DNA TGTGCCAGCAGCGGGAAGTCCGGGACCGCGGGTTCCGAGCAGTACTTC. Residues: CASSGKSGTAGSEQYF.

This clone appeared a few times. The J gene is TRBJ2-1, the V gene TRBV18; perhaps TRBD1 as D (6 bases). The CDR3 is 16 amino acids. Germline V gene lookup returns CDR1 KGHSH and CDR2 LQKENI. Trimming shortened V by 0 bases and J by 4 bases, and 13 bases separated the two germline ends. CDR3 sequence: CASSPPIRGDYNEQFF. The CDR3 DNA reads TGTGCCAGCTCACCACCGATCAGGGGAGATTACAATGAGCAGTTCTTC. The complete variable domain, with remaining parts taken from reference TRBV18 and TRBJ2-1, reads NAGVMQNPRHLVRRRGQEARLRCSPMKGHSHVYWYRQLPEEGLKFMVYLQKENIIDESGMPKERFSAEFPKEGPSILRIQQVVRGDSAAYFCASSPPIRGDYNEQFFGPGTRLTVL.

The genes are TRBV19 and TRBJ2-7; 15 bases align to TRBD2. The CDR3 extends over 18 amino acids. CDR1 is LNHDA and CDR2 is SQIVND in the germline V gene (reference sequence). After removal of 5 bases from V and 3 bases from J, the junction contained 11 bases not matched to a gene. CDR3 nucleotide sequence: TGTGCCAGTAGTCCTGGGACTAGCGGGAGGAGCAACTTCTACGAGCAGTACTTC. Amino acids: CASSPGTSGRSNFYEQYF.

This clone was recorded a few times. The chain employs TRBV6-8 and TRBJ2-7; 9 bases are shared with TRBD2. Germline V CDR1 and CDR2: MNHGY, SAAAGT. With 4 bases clipped from V and 1 base from J, the junction kept 5 bases outside the gene matches. The CDR3 extends over 15 amino acids. CDR3 nucleotides: TGTGCCAGCAGTTTGCTAGCGGGAAAGTCCTACGAGCAGTACTTC. It is translated as CASSLLAGKSYEQYF.

This clone is labeled as large. This rearrangement joins TRBV11-3 to TRBJ2-7; 10 bases line up with TRBD2. Germline V gene sequence: CDR1 SGHNT, CDR2 YENEEA. V shed 6 bases and J 4 bases; nucleotides not matched to a gene: 6. The CDR3 totals 14 residues. The CDR3 DNA follows: TGTGCCAGCAGAGAAGCGGGAGGGTTGTACGAGCAGTACTTC. This gives the protein CASREAGGLYEQYF.

This clone was seen only a few times. The V and J genes are TRBV5-1 and TRBJ2-5, with TRBD1 as a possible D gene (6 bases). CDR3 size: 16 residues. V gave up 0 bases and J gave up 5 bases, with 17 bases separating them. Germline loops: CDR1 SGHRS, CDR2 YFSETQ. The CDR3 DNA follows: TGCGCCAGCAGCTTGGCCGGTAGTCAGGGGTATGAGACCCAGTACTTC. Translation gives CASSLAGSQGYETQYF.

This clone is judged medium-sized. The CDR3 DNA is TGTGCCAGCAGTTTGGCTTCTGGAAACATTCAGTACTTC. Its translation is CASSLASGNIQYF. The chain employs TRBV6-8 and TRBJ2-4; D uncertain. The V gene lost 4 bases and the J gene lost 6 bases, with 10 bases spanning the gap. The V gene's germline CDR1 is MNHGY and CDR2 SAAAGT. This CDR3 has 13 amino acids.